This T cell receptor (beta chain) was recovered during a study of T-cell reconstitution after alpha-beta-depleted transplantation in children. The CDR3 contains 16 residues. The germline gives CDR1 MNHNS, CDR2 SASEGT. Trimming removed 4 bases from V and 4 bases from J, with 19 bases in between. This clonotype was recorded at least ten times. The library targeted TCRbeta and was prepared with unique molecular identifiers. TCRdb independently ran MiXCR on the PCR reads; one entry per CDR3 protein. This table holds about 610,000 distinct CDR3 sequences, more than 9% found once. The sequence was collected from a human donor who donated a stem cell graft to a child with acute myeloid leukemia. This chain connects TRBV6-1 to TRBJ1-1; no firm D call. The starting material was PBMCs from the stem cell graft donor, obtained from the stem cell graft. The chain's CDR3 is CASSAALPGDGTEAFF. CDR3 nucleotides: TGTGCCAGCAGTGCCGCCCTTCCCGGCGACGGCACTGAAGCTTTCTTT.